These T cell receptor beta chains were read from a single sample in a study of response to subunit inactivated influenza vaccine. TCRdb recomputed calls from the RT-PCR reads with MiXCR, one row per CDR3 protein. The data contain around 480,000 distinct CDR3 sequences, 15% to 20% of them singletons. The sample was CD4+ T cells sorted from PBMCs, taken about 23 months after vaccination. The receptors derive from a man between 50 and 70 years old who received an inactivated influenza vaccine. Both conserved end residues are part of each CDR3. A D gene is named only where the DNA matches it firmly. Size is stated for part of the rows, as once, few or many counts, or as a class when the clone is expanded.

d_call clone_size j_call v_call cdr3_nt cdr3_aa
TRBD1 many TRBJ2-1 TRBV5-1 TGCGCCAGCAGCTTGGGCCAGGGGGCCCCGGGTGATGAGCAGTTCTTC CASSLGQGAPGDEQFF
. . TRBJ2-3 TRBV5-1 TGCGCCACCTCGGTTTGGAGCACAGATACGCAGTATTTT CATSVWSTDTQYF
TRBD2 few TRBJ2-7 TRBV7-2 TGTGCCAGCAGCTCAGGACTAGCGGGAGTGAGGGAGCAGTACTTC CASSSGLAGVREQYF
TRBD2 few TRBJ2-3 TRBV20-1 TGCAGTGCTAGTTTCAGGGAGGGGTTGCCAGATACGCAGTATTTT CSASFREGLPDTQYF
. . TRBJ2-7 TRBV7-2 TGTGCCAGCAGCCCGAGGACGGGCTACGAGCAGTACTTC CASSPRTGYEQYF
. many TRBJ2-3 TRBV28 TGTGCCAGCAGCAAAAAGACCCCCAATACGCAGTATTTT CASSKKTPNTQYF
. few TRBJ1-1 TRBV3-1 TGTGCCAGCAGCCTCGACGGGGCCTGGGCGGCTTTCTTT CASSLDGAWAAFF
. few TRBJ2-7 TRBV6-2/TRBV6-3 TGTGCCAGCAGTCCCCGGGAGAACCTACCTTTCCTCCTAGCTGAATACGAGCAGTACTTC CASSPRENLPFLLAEYEQYF
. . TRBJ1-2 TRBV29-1 TGCAGCGTTGGGGGAAGGACCTATGGCTACACCTTC CSVGGRTYGYTF
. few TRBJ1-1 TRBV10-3 TGTGCCATCACCCCCAACATGAACACTGAAGCTTTCTTT CAITPNMNTEAFF
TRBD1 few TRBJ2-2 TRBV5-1 TGCGCCAGCAGCTTCGTCGGACAGGGAACCGGGGAGCTGTTTTTT CASSFVGQGTGELFF
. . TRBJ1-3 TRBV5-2 TGTGCCAGCAGCGAGCCCCGCCTGCCGGGACACCTCTCTGGAAACACCATATATTTT CASSEPRLPGHLSGNTIYF
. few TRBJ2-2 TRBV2 TGTGCCAGCAGTGGAGAATGGGGACGAGCGAACACCGGGGAGCTGTTTTTT CASSGEWGRANTGELFF
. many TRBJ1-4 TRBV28 TGTGCCACCACCCGGACTACCAATGAAAAACTGTTTTTT CATTRTTNEKLFF
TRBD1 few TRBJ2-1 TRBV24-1 TGTGCCACCAGTGACAGGACAGGGGGCTCCTACAATGAGCAGTTCTTC CATSDRTGGSYNEQFF
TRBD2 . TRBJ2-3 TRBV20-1 TGCAGTGCTACAGGGCTAGCGGGAAATACAGATACGCAGTATTTT CSATGLAGNTDTQYF
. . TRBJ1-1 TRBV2 TGTGCCAGCAGGGAAGGGGCGGGCACTGAAGCTTTCTTT CASREGAGTEAFF
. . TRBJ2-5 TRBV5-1 TGCGCCAGCAATAGTGCAGGACAAGAGACCCAGTACTTC CASNSAGQETQYF
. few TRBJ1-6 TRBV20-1 TGCAGTGCTAGACCACAGGGTCAGAATTCACCCCTCCACTTT CSARPQGQNSPLHF
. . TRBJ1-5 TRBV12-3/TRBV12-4 TGTGCCAGCACCATCGCTGGGACAAATCAGCCCCAGCATTTT CASTIAGTNQPQHF
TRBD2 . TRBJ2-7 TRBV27 TGTGCCAGCAGTCCCCTTTTTAGCGGGACCCCCTACGAGCAGTACTTC CASSPLFSGTPYEQYF
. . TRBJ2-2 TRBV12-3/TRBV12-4 TGTGCCAGCCGGACCGGGACTAACACCGGGGAGCTGTTTTTT CASRTGTNTGELFF
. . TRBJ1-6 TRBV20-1 TGCAGTGCTAGAGTAACAGGGACACCCCTCCACTTT CSARVTGTPLHF
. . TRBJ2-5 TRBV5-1 TGCGCCAGCAGCTGGGGACGGACCTTAGAGACCCAGTACTTC CASSWGRTLETQYF
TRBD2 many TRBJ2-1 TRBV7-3 TGTGCCAGCAGCTTTTCGGCGGGAGGATACAATGAGCAGTTCTTC CASSFSAGGYNEQFF
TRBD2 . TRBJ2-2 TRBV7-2 TGTGCCAGCAGCTTGGTAGCGGGAGTCGGCGGGGAGCTGTTTTTT CASSLVAGVGGELFF
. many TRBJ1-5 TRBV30 TGTGCCTGGAGTAAACGGGGAAATCAGCCCCAGCATTTT CAWSKRGNQPQHF
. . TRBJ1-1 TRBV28 TGTGCCAGCAGTTTAACCGCTATTTCCGGGATGAACACTGAAGCTTTCTTT CASSLTAISGMNTEAFF
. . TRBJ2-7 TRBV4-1 TGCGCCAGCAGCCGGTCGGCAAAACTGGAGCAGTACTTC CASSRSAKLEQYF
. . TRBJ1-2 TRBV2 TGTGCCAGCAGTGAGGTCAGATTAAACTATGGCTACACCTTC CASSEVRLNYGYTF
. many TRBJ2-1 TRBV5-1 TGCGCCAGCAGCTTGACTGGCTCCTACAATGAGCAGTTCTTC CASSLTGSYNEQFF
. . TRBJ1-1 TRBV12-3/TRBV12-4 TGTGCCAGCAGTGCCACCCGTAGAGAAGCTTTCTTT CASSATRREAFF
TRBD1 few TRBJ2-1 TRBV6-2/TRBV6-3 TGTGCCAGCAGCCCGTTGGGGACAGGGGGCTCGTTCTTC CASSPLGTGGSFF
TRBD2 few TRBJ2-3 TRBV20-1 TGCAGTGCCAGACTAGCGGGAAACACAGATACGCAGTATTTT CSARLAGNTDTQYF
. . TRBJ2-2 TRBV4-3 TGCGCCAGCAGCCAAGACAGGGGACCGAACACCGGGGAGCTGTTTTTT CASSQDRGPNTGELFF
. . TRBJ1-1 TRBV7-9 TGTGCCAGCAGCTTAGGGTTGGTAGACACTGAAGCTTTCTTT CASSLGLVDTEAFF
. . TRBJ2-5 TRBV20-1 TGCAGTGGACTTTTAGTCGGAGAGACCCAGTACTTC CSGLLVGETQYF
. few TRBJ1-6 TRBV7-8 TGTGCCAGCAGCTTCATGTCTGGGGGGCCCACGAATAATTCACCCCTCCACTTT CASSFMSGGPTNNSPLHF
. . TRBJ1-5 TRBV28 TGTGCCAGCAGGTCAGGGGCGCGGGAGCCCCAGCATTTT CASRSGAREPQHF
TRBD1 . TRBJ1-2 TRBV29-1 TGCAGCGTCTCGGGGACAGGGAGGTTTGGTGGCTACACCTTC CSVSGTGRFGGYTF
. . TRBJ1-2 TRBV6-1 TGTGCCAGCAGGGAGGGGACTTCGGGCTACACCTTC CASREGTSGYTF
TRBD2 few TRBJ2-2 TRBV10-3 TGTGCCATCAGTGGGGGAACTAGCGGGAGGGCTCCGCCCGGTGGCACCGGGGAGCTGTTTTTT CAISGGTSGRAPPGGTGELFF
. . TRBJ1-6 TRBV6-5 TGTGCCAGCAGTTACCAGGTGGGACCAAATTCACCCCTCCACTTT CASSYQVGPNSPLHF
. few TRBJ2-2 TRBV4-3 TGCGCCAGCAGCCAAACCGGGACCCTTTCTCGAGAGCTGTTTTTT CASSQTGTLSRELFF
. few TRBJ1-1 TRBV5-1 TGCGCCAGCAGCCCCGGAGGCAGCATGAACACTGAAGCTTTCTTT CASSPGGSMNTEAFF
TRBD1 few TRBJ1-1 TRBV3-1 TGTGCCAGCAGCCTTGCCCAGGGACAGGAAGCTTTCTTT CASSLAQGQEAFF
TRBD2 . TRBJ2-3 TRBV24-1 TGTGCCACAGGACTAGCGGGAAGGGCAGATACGCAGTATTTT CATGLAGRADTQYF
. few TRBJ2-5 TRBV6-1 TGTGCCAGCATGGGGGCGTCAGGGGAGACCCAGTACTTC CASMGASGETQYF